Shown below are 17 T cell receptor beta chains from a single sample sequenced in a study of identical twins (TCRdb year 2016). To prepare the library, 5' RACE was applied. Sequencing instrument: Illumina HiSeq 2000. The public reads were run again by TCRdb, first through fastp at Q25 and then through MiXCR, and only productive beta chains were kept. Each entry merges the rows of one CDR3 protein and shows their most common DNA and genes. The sample has around 1.7 million distinct CDR3 sequences on record, about 32% of them singletons. The top ten clonotypes cover about 0.27% of the sample. The sequencing sample was made of cord blood. Receptor source: a newborn girl in good health.

The V call is TRBV7-6, the J call TRBJ2-7, with D perhaps matching TRBD1 (6 bases). Deletions cut 3 bases from V and 6 bases from J, with 15 bases between. The CDR3 runs 14 residues. CDR1 is SGHVS, CDR2 FNYEAQ, per germline. As DNA, the CDR3 is TGTGCCAGCAGCTTTCTACAGGGTGGTCTCGAGCAGTACTTC. Its translation: CASSFLQGGLEQYF.

J is TRBJ2-7 and V is TRBV14; D call uncertain. This CDR3 contains 15 residues. From germline, CDR1 is SGHDN and CDR2 FVKESK. Trimming removed 1 base at V and 3 bases at J, with 13 bases between. CDR3 protein: CASSQGAAIIYEQYF. CDR3 sequence (DNA): TGTGCCAGCAGCCAAGGCGCGGCTATAATCTACGAGCAGTACTTC.

This clonotype has more than one count but fewer than ten. J is TRBJ2-1 and V is TRBV10-3, with 8 positions matching TRBD2. Germline lookup yields CDR1 ENHRY and CDR2 SYGVKD. With 0 bases clipped from V and 8 bases from J, the junction kept 9 bases outside the gene matches. The CDR3 loop spans 16 amino acids. CDR3 in DNA: TGTGCCATCAGTGAGTCTATCGGGGGGGCCGTAGATGAGCAGTTCTTC. Amino acid sequence: CAISESIGGAVDEQFF.

This clonotype has a handful of counts. The CDR3 DNA follows: TGTGCCAGCAGCTTAGTCCCCGGGGGGACCCAATCACGGGATGGCTACACCTTC. This codes for CASSLVPGGTQSRDGYTF. The chain joins TRBV11-2 to TRBJ1-2; D might be TRBD1 (5 bases). Trimming cost V 1 base and J 6 bases, with 24 bases left between them. CDR1 SGHAT and CDR2 FQNNGV come from the germline V gene. The CDR3 has 18 amino acids.

This clonotype was observed a handful of times. The CDR3 loop reads CASSFRQAPSYGYTF. In DNA, the CDR3 is TGTGCCAGCAGTTTTCGACAGGCCCCTTCCTATGGCTACACCTTC. The V gene is TRBV27, the J gene TRBJ1-2; D possibly corresponds to TRBD1 (6 bases). Between the trimmed V and J ends, which lost 3 bases and 4 bases, there was a span of 15 bases. The CDR3 runs 15 residues. Germline CDR1 reads MNHEY; CDR2 reads SMNVEV (reference sequence).

This clonotype was detected a few times. This chain joins TRBV7-2 and TRBJ2-3; TRBD1 aligns across 9 bases. Germline CDR1 is SGHTA and CDR2 is FQGNSA. This CDR3 spans 14 amino acids. Unmatched junction bases numbered 6, after V lost 1 base and J lost 10 bases. CDR3 sequence: CASSLGTGDFSQYF. The CDR3 nucleotides are TGTGCCAGCAGCTTAGGGACAGGGGATTTTTCGCAGTATTTT. Based on the CDR3 plus reference TRBV7-2 and TRBJ2-3, the full variable domain is GAGVSQSPSNKVTEKGKDVELRCDPISGHTALYWYRQSLGQGLEFLIYFQGNSAPDKSGLPSDRFSAERTGGSVSTLTIQRTQQEDSAVYLCASSLGTGDFSQYFGPGTRLTVL.

This clonotype has at least ten counts. The rearrangement links TRBV3-1 to TRBJ1-2; D remains ambiguous. Trimming took off 4 bases at V and 2 bases at J, with 17 bases between the two ends. Germline V gives CDR1 LGHDT, CDR2 YNNKEL (reference sequence). The CDR3 covers 16 residues. This CDR3 reads CASSPGGNRQNYGYTF. The CDR3 coding sequence is TGTGCCAGCAGCCCAGGAGGGAACAGACAAAACTATGGCTACACCTTC.

The chain employs TRBV6-2 or TRBV6-3 and TRBJ2-7; D uncertain. V was trimmed by 0 bases and J by 6 bases, leaving 6 bases between them. The CDR3 consists of 12 residues. Looked up from germline, CDR1 is MNHEY and CDR2 is SVGEGT. CDR3 sequence (DNA): TGTGCCAGCAGTTACTCGATTTCCGAGCAGTACTTC. Translating it yields CASSYSISEQYF.

A few counts support this clonotype. The rearrangement links TRBV2 to TRBJ1-2; D gene ambiguous. V dropped 3 bases and J dropped 5 bases, with 7 bases sitting between them. Per germline, CDR1 SNHLY and CDR2 FYNNEI. The CDR3 consists of 12 residues. For the CDR3, the DNA is TGTGCCAGCAGTGATGAGGTTTATGGCTACACCTTC. It specifies CASSDEVYGYTF.

Only a few counts were recorded for this clonotype. An end of the junction differs from the germline gene, which may be a read error. The chain couples TRBV10-2 to TRBJ2-3; 9 positions match TRBD2. CDR1 and CDR2 from the germline V gene are WSHSY and SAAADI. This CDR3 region has 17 residues. CDR3 sequence (DNA): TGCGCCAACAGTGGTGGGCTGCTAGCGGGGTCTGGGGATACGCAGTATTTT. Translated: CANSGGLLAGSGDTQYF.

The CDR3 sequence: CSAHRAYGYTF. CDR3 bases: TGCAGTGCCCACAGGGCGTATGGCTACACCTTC. The rearrangement links TRBV20-1 to TRBJ1-2, with TRBD1 as a possible D gene (6 bases). Germline V lookup: CDR1 DFQATT, CDR2 SNEGSKA (reference sequence). This CDR3 has 11 residues. V was pared by 6 bases and J by 5 bases, with 10 bases between.

The gene calls are TRBV13 and TRBJ2-3; D may be TRBD1 (6 bases). The V gene lost 4 bases and the J gene lost 0 bases, with 11 bases spanning the gap. Looked up from germline, CDR1 is PRHDT and CDR2 is FYEKMQ (reference sequence). The CDR3 has 15 residues. CDR3 nucleotides: TGTGCCAGCAGCTCACAGGGCCCGAGCACAGATACGCAGTATTTT. The encoded protein is CASSSQGPSTDTQYF.

The table lists this clonotype with a few counts. The chain joins TRBV7-2 to TRBJ2-4, with 9 positions matching TRBD2. Trimming took 5 bases from V and 8 from J; bases not matched to a gene: 10. Germline V CDR1 and CDR2: SGHTA, FQGNSA. The CDR3 has 15 amino acids. CDR3 DNA sequence: TGTGCCAGCAGCCCCCCGGGACTAGCCGGGGACATTCAGTACTTC. It specifies CASSPPGLAGDIQYF.

This clonotype was counted only a few times. The chain recombines TRBV14 with TRBJ2-7; D ambiguous. CDR3 length: 13 residues. Trimming shortened V by 7 bases and J by 10 bases, and 20 bases separated the two germline ends. Germline assignment: CDR1 SGHDN and CDR2 FVKESK. The CDR3 DNA sequence: TGTGCCAGCAACCACTTCCGCTGTCAAGTCCAGTACTTC. Its protein product is CASNHFRCQVQYF.

CDR3 amino acids: CSVEEQGTHNEQFF. DNA for the CDR3: TGCAGCGTTGAAGAGCAGGGAACACACAATGAGCAGTTCTTC. This sequence joins TRBV29-1 and TRBJ2-1; maybe TRBD1 (5 bases). Germline V lookup: CDR1 SQVTM, CDR2 ANQGSEA. V lost 0 bases and J lost 5, with 11 bases in between. The CDR3 is 14 residues long.

As concerns this clonotype: One end of the junction is discordant with germline, which a read error may explain. J is TRBJ2-3 and V is TRBV10-3; 11 nucleotides match TRBD2. The germline CDR1 and CDR2 sequences are ENHRY and SYGVKD. This CDR3 region has 18 residues. The CDR3 sequence is CAISAYLAGGGALDTRYF. CDR3 nucleotides: TGTGCCATCAGTGCATACCTAGCGGGGGGAGGGGCCCTGGATACGCGGTATTTT.

This clonotype has a single count. The rearrangement links TRBV11-2 to TRBJ1-3, with no clear D. Trimming took off 1 base at V and 0 bases at J, with 7 bases between the two ends. This CDR3 has 15 amino acids. Germline-derived CDR1 and CDR2 are SGHAT and FQNNGV. CDR3 sequence (DNA): TGTGCCAGCAGCTTAGCGGCAATCTCTGGAAACACCATATATTTT. Protein: CASSLAAISGNTIYF.